This T cell receptor (beta chain) was observed in a study of technical replicates of blood from several donors. Generated by immunoSEQ multiplex PCR, the TCRdb table keeps only in-frame clones and is missing some. The table has some 77,000 clones, 85% to 95% seen once. CDR1 and CDR2 (germline): SGHTA, FQGNSA. The CDR3 covers 13 residues. The V and J ends lost 3 bases and 4 bases respectively, with 7 bases between them. This clone was detected only once. The chain employs TRBV7-2 and TRBJ2-4; D unresolved. The receptor was derived from a human donor in good health. Material: T cells isolated from PBMCs. The CDR3 reads CASSFTVKNIQYF. The CDR3 DNA reads TGTGCCAGCAGCTTTACGGTTAAAAACATTCAGTACTTC. Full variable domain (rest looked up from reference TRBV7-2 and TRBJ2-4): GAGVSQSPSNKVTEKGKDVELRCDPISGHTALYWYRQSLGQGLEFLIYFQGNSAPDKSGLPSDRFSAERTGGSVSTLTIQRTQQEDSAVYLCASSFTVKNIQYFGAGTRLSVL.